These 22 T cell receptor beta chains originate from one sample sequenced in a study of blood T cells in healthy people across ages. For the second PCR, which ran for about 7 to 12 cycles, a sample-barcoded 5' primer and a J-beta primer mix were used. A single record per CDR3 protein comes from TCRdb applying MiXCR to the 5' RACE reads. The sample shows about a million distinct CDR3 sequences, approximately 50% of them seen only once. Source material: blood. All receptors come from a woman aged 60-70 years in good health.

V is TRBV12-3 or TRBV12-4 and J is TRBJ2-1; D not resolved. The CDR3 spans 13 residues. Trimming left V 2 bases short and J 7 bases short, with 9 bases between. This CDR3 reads CASSLMAQNEQFF. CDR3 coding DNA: TGTGCCAGCAGTTTAATGGCACAAAATGAGCAGTTCTTC.

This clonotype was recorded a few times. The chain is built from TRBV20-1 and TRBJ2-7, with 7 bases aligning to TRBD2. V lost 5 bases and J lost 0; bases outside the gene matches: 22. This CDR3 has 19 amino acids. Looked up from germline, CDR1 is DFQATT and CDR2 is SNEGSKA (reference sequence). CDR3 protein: CSALVWSGLSGVNSYEQYF. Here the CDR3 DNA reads TGCAGTGCTCTAGTATGGTCTGGGCTAAGCGGGGTAAACTCCTACGAGCAGTACTTC.

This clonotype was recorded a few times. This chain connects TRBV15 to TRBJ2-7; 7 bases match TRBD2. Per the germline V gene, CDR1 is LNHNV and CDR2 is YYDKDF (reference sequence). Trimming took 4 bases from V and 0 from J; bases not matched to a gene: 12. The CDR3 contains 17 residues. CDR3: CATSTAKGLLNSYEQYF. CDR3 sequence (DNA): TGTGCCACCAGCACGGCGAAGGGACTACTGAACTCCTACGAGCAGTACTTC. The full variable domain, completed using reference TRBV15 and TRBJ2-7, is DAMVIQNPRYQVTQFGKPVTLSCSQTLNHNVMYWYQQKSSQAPKLLFHYYDKDFNNEADTPDNFQSRRPNTSFCFLDIRSPGLGDTAMYLCATSTAKGLLNSYEQYFGPGTRLTVT.

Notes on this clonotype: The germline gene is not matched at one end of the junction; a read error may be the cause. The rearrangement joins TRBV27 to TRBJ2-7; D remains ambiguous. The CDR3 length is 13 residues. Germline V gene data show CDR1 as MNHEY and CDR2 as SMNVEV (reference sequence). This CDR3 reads CAGSQPPTYEQYF. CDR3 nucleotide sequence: TGTGCCGGCAGTCAGCCCCCAACCTACGAGCAGTACTTC.

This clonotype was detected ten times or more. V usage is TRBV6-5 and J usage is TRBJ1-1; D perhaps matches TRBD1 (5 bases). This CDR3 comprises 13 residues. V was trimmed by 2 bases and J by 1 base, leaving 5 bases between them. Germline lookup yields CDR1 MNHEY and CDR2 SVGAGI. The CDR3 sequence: CASSYDRNTEAFF. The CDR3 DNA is TGTGCCAGCAGTTACGACAGGAACACTGAAGCTTTCTTT.

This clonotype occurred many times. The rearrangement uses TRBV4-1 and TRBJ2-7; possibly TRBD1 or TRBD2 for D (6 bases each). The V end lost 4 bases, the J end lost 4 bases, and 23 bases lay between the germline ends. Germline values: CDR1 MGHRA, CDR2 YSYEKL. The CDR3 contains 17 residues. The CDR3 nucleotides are TGCGCCAGCAGCCCCGAATTGGAGGGGGTCAAGGAATACGAGCAGTACTTC. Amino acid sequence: CASSPELEGVKEYEQYF.

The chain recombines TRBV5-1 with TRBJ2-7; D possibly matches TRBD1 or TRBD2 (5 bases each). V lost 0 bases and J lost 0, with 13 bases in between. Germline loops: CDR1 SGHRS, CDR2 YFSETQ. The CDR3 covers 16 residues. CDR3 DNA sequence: TGCGCCAGCAGCTTGGTTGCAGGGAGTAGCTCCTACGAGCAGTACTTC. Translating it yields CASSLVAGSSSYEQYF.

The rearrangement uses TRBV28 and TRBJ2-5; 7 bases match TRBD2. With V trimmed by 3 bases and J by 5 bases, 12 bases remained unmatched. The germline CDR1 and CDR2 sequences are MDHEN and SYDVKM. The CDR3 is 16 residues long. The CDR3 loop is CASSLNVAGRAETQYF. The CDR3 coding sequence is TGTGCCAGCAGTTTGAACGTGGCAGGGAGGGCGGAGACCCAGTACTTC.

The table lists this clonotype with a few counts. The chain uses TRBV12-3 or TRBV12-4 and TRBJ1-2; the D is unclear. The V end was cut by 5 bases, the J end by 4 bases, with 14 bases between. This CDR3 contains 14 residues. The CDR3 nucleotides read TGTGCCAGCAGTGAGTGGACGCCCGTCTATGGCTACACCTTC. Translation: CASSEWTPVYGYTF.

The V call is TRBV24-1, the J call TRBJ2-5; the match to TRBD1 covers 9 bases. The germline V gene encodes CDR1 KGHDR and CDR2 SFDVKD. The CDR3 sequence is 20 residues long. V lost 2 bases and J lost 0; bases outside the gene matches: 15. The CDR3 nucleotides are TGTGCCACCAGTGATTCCGGGACAGGGAACGCCCTAAAGTACCAAGAGACCCAGTACTTC. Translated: CATSDSGTGNALKYQETQYF.

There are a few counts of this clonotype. The DNA of the CDR3 is TGTGCCAGCAGCAATCTCTGGCCCTCCTACGAGCAGTACTTC. Protein: CASSNLWPSYEQYF. The chain couples TRBV21-1 to TRBJ2-7. TRBV21-1 represents a pseudogene. The CDR3 contains 14 residues.

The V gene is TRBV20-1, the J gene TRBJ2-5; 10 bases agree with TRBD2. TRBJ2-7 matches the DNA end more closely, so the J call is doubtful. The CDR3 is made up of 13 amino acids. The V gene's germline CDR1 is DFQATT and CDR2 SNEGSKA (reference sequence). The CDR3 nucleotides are TGCAGTGTAACTAGCGGGGATACCTACGAGCAGTACTTC. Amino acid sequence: CSVTSGDTYEQYF.

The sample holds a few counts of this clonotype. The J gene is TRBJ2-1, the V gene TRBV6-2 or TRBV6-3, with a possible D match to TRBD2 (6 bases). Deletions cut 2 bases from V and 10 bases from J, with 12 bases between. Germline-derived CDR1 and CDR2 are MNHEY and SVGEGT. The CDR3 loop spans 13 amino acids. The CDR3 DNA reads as TGTGCCAGCAGTTACAACAGGACTAAAGAGCAGTTCTTC. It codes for CASSYNRTKEQFF.

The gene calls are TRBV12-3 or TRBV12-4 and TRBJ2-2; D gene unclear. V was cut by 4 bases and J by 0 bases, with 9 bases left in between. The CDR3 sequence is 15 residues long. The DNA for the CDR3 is TGTGCCAGCAGTTATAGCCGGGCGAACACCGGGGAGCTGTTTTTT. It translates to CASSYSRANTGELFF.

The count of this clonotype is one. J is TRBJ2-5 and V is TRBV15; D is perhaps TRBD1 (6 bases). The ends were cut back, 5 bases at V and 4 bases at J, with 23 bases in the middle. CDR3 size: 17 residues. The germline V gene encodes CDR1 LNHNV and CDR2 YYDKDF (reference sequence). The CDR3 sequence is CATSSREAGERGETQYF. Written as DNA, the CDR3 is TGTGCCACCAGCTCTCGAGAGGCAGGGGAACGGGGAGAGACCCAGTACTTC.

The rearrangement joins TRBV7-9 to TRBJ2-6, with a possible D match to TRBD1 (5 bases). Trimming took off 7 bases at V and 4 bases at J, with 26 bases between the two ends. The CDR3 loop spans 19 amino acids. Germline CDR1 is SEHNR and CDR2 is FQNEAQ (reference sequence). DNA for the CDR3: TGTGCCAGCAAGGGGATAGGGAACAGCCACCGGCGAGGGGCCAACGTCCTGACTTTC. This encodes CASKGIGNSHRRGANVLTF.

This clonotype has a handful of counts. DNA of the CDR3: TGTGCCAGCAGCCAGGATCAGGGTACCAAAAACATTCAGTACTTC. It specifies CASSQDQGTKNIQYF. The chain has TRBV14 and TRBJ2-4; D possibly corresponds to TRBD1 (5 bases). The germline V gene encodes CDR1 SGHDN and CDR2 FVKESK. The CDR3 extends over 15 amino acids. The germline V and J ends were trimmed by 3 bases and 2 bases, with 11 bases remaining between them.

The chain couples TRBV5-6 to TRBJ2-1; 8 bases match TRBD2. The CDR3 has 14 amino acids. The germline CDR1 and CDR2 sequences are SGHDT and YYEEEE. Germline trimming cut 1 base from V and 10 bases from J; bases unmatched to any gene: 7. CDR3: CASSLNGRAWEQFF. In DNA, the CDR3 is TGTGCCAGCAGCTTGAACGGGAGGGCATGGGAGCAGTTCTTC.

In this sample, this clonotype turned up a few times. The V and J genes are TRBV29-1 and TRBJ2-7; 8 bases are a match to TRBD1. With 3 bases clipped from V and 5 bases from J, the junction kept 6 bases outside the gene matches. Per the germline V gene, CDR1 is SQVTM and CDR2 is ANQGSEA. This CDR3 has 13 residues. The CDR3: CSVERTGSHEQYF. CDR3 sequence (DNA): TGCAGCGTTGAGAGGACAGGGTCCCACGAGCAGTACTTC.

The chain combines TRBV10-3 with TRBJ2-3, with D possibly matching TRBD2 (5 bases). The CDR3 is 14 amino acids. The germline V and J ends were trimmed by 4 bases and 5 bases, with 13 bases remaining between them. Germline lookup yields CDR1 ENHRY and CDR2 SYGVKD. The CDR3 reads CAISGDPSGDTQYF. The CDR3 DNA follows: TGTGCCATCAGTGGCGACCCCAGCGGAGATACGCAGTATTTT.

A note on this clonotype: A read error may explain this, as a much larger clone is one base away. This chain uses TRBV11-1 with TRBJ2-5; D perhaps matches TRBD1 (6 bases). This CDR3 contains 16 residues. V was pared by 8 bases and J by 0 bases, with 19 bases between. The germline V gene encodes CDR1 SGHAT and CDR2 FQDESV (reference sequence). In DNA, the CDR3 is TGTGCCAGCTGCTCCACCAACCAGGGGAACCAAGAGACCCAGTACTTC. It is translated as CASCSTNQGNQETQYF.

The CDR3 loop reads CASSEWVRTEAFF. CDR3 DNA: TGTGCCAGCAGTGAATGGGTGAGAACTGAAGCTTTCTTT. V gene TRBV2 combines with J gene TRBJ1-1; D gene unclear. This CDR3 region has 13 residues. Germline-derived CDR1 and CDR2 are SNHLY and FYNNEI. The germline V and J ends were trimmed by 2 bases and 5 bases, with 9 bases remaining between them.